This T cell receptor beta chain was observed in a study of CD8 T cells in Susac syndrome. A note on this clonotype: Its specificity is not known.

Study-wide results and caveats: That the number of individuals in its TCR sequencing and HLA analysis was relatively small was acknowledged by the study.

Random hexamers primed reverse transcription of 0.5 to 1 ug RNA. immunoSEQ multiplex PCR amplified TCR beta CDR3 across 54 Vbeta, 13 Jbeta. Each CDR3 protein gets one entry after TCRdb re-called the immunoSEQ multiplex PCR reads with MiXCR. The data hold approximately 130,000 distinct CDR3 sequences, with approximately 89% observed a single time. Material: CD8+ T cells from PBMCs. The source is a human donor with multiple sclerosis.

CDR3 in DNA: TGCAGCGTTGAAGGGGGACCTGCCTACGAGCAGTACTTC. As protein: CSVEGGPAYEQYF. The chain joins TRBV29-1 to TRBJ2-7; D might be TRBD1 or TRBD2, each matching 5 bases. Germline lookup yields CDR1 SQVTM and CDR2 ANQGSEA. With 1 base removed from V and 2 bases from J, the gap between germline ends came to 9 bases. This CDR3 contains 13 residues.